This T cell receptor beta chain was captured in a study of blood T cell repertoires in COVID-19. Seattle-derived patients entered the study during active infection and were followed longitudinally. V was shortened by 1 base and J by 0 bases, with 11 bases between the two germline ends. The CDR3 totals 16 residues. CDR1 is SEHNR and CDR2 is FQNEAQ in the germline V gene (reference sequence). Per the original data handling: The authors estimated nucleated cell counts from reference gene primer amplification. TCRdb keeps only in-frame clones here, not all; method: immunoSEQ multiplex PCR. V and J calls and clone size are those listed in that table; D and trimming were worked out from the DNA. Of hundreds of thousands of clones in the sample, 75% to 90% were seen once.

This sequence was found in a woman aged 50 to 65 with COVID-19, enrolled during active disease. The material sequenced was peripheral blood. The rearrangement uses TRBV7-9 and TRBJ2-3, with a possible D match to TRBD2 (7 bases). The CDR3 here is CASSLGRGPSTDTQYF. The CDR3 coding sequence is TGTGCCAGCAGCTTAGGGCGGGGGCCTAGCACAGATACGCAGTATTTT.